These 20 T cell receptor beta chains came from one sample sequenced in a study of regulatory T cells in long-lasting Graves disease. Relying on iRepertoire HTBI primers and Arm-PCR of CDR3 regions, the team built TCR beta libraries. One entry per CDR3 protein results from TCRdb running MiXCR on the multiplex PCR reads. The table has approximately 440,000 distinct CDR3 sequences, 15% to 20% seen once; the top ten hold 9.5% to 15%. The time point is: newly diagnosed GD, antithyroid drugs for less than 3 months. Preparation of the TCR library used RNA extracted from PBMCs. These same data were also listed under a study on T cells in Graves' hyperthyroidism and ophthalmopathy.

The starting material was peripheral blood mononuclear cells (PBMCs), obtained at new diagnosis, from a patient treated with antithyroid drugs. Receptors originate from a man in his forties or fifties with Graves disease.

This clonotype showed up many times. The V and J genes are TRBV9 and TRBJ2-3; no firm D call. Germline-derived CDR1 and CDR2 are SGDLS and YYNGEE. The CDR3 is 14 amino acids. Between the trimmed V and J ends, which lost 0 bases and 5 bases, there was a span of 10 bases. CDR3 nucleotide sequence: TGTGCCAGCAGCGTAGCTACTTCGGGAGATACGCAGTATTTT. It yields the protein CASSVATSGDTQYF.

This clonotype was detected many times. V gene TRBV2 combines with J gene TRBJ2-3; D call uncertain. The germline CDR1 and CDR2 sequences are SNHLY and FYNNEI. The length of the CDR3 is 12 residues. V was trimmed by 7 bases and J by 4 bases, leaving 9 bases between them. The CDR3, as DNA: TGTGCCAGCACACCTAGTTCAGATACGCAGTATTTT. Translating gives CASTPSSDTQYF.

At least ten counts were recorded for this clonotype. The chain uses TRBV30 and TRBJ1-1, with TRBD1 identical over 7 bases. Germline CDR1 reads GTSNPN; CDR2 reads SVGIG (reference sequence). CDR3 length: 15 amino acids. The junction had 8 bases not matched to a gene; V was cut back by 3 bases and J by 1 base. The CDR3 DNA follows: TGTGCCTGGAGCCGCATGGGACAGCCGAACACTGAAGCTTTCTTT. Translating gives CAWSRMGQPNTEAFF.

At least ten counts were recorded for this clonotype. The CDR3 sequence is CSAGPLDTTQYF. The DNA of the CDR3 is TGCAGTGCGGGACCCCTGGATACTACGCAGTATTTT. The J gene is TRBJ2-3, the V gene TRBV20-1; TRBD1 or TRBD2 may be the D gene (5 bases each). V was pared by 6 bases and J by 8 bases, with 15 bases between. The CDR3 covers 12 residues. Germline loops: CDR1 DFQATT, CDR2 SNEGSKA (reference sequence).

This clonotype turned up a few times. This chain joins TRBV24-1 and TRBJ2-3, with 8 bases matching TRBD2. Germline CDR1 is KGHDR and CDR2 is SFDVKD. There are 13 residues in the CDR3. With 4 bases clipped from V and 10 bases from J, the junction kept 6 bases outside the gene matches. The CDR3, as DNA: TGTGCCACCAGTGACCGTGGGACTAGGGCGCAGTATTTT. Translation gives CATSDRGTRAQYF.

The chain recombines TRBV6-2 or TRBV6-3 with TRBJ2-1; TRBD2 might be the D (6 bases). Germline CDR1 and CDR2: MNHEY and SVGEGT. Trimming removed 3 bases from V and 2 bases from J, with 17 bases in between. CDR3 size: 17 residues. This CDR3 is CASSYLGGSVPYNEQFF. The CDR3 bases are TGTGCCAGCAGTTATCTTGGAGGGAGTGTACCCTACAATGAGCAGTTCTTC.

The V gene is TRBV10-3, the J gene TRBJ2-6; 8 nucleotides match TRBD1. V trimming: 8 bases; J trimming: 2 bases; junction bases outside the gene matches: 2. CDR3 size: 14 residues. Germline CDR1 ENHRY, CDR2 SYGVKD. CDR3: CAIATGAGANVLTF. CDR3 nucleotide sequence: TGTGCCATCGCGACAGGGGCTGGGGCCAACGTCCTGACTTTC.

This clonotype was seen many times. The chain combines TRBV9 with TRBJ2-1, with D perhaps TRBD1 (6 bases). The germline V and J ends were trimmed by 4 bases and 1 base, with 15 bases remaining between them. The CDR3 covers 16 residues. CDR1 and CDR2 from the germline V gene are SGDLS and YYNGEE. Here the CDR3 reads CASSLLSGQSYNEQFF. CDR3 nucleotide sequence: TGTGCCAGCAGCCTCCTCTCCGGACAGTCCTACAATGAGCAGTTCTTC.

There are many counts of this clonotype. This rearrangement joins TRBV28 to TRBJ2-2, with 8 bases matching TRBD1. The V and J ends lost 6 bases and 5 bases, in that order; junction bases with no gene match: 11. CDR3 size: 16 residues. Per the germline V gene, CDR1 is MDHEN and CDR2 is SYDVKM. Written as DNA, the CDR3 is TGTGCCAGCAGATCCCCGCGGCAGGGGGCTACCGGGGAGCTGTTTTTT. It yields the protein CASRSPRQGATGELFF.

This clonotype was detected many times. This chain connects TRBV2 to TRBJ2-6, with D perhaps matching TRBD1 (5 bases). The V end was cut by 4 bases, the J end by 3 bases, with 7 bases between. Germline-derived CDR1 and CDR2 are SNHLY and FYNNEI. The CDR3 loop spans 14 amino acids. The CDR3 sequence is CASSGGVGANVLTF. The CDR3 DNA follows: TGTGCCAGCAGTGGGGGCGTTGGGGCCAACGTCCTGACTTTC.

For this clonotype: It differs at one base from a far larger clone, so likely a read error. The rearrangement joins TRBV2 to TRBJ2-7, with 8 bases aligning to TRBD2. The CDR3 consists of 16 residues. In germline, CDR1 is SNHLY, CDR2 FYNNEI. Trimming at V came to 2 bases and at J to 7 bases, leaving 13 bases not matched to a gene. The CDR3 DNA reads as TGTGCCAGCAGTGAACAGCTAGCGGGTGCCTACAATGAGCAGTACTTC. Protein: CASSEQLAGAYNEQYF.

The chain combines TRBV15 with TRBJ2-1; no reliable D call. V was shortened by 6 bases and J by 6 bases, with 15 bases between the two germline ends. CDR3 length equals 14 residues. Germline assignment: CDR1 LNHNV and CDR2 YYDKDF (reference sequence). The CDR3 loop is CATSLPGLFNEQFF. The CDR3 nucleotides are TGTGCCACCAGTCTGCCTGGGCTGTTCAATGAGCAGTTCTTC.

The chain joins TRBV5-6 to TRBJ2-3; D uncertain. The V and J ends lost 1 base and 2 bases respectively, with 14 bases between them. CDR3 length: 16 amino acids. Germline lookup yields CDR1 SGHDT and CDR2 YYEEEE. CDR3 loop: CASSLLPAENTDTQYF. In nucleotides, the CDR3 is TGTGCCAGCAGCTTGCTGCCGGCGGAGAACACAGATACGCAGTATTTT.

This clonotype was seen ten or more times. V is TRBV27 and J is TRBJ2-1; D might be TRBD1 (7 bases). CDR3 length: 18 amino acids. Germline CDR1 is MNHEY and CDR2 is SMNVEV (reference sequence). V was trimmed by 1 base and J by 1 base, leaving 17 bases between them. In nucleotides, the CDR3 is TGTGCCAGCAGTTTATACCCGGGGTCAGGGGGGTCCTACAATGAGCAGTTCTTC. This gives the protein CASSLYPGSGGSYNEQFF.

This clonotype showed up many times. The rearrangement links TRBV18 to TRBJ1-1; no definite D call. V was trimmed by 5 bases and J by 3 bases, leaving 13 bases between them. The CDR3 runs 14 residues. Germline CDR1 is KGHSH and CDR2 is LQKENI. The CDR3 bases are TGTGCCAGCTCAATTCGCAGACTGGACACTGAAGCTTTCTTT. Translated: CASSIRRLDTEAFF.

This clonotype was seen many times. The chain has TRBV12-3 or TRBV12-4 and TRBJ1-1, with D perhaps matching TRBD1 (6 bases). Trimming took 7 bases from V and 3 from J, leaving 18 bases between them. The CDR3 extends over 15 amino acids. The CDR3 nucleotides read TGTGCCAGCACTAGACTGACAGGACCTTACACTGAAGCTTTCTTT. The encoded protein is CASTRLTGPYTEAFF.

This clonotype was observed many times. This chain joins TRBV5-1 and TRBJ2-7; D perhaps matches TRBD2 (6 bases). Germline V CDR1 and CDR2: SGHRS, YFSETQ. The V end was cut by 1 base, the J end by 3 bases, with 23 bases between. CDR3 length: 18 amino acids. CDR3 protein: CASSLLGTRGLTNYEQYF. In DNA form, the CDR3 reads TGCGCCAGCAGCTTGCTAGGAACCCGTGGACTAACCAACTACGAGCAGTACTTC. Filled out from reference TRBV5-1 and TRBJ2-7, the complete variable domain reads KAGVTQTPRYLIKTRGQQVTLSCSPISGHRSVSWYQQTPGQGLQFLFEYFSETQRNKGNFPGRFSGRQFSNSRSEMNVSTLELGDSALYLCASSLLGTRGLTNYEQYFGPGTRLTVT.

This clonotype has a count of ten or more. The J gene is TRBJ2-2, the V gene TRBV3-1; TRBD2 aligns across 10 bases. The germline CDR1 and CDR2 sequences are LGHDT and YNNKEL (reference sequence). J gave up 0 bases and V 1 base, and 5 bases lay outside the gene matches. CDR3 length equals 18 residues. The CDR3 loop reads CASSQGLAGQANTGELFF. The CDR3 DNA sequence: TGTGCCAGCAGCCAAGGACTAGCGGGTCAAGCGAACACCGGGGAGCTGTTTTTT.

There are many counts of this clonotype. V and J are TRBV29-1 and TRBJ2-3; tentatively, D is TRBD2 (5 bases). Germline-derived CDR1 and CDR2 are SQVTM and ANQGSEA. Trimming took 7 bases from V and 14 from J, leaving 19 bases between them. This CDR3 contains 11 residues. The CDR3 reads CSATEGPSGYF. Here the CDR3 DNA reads TGCAGCGCCACAGAGGGCCCCTCGGGGTATTTT.

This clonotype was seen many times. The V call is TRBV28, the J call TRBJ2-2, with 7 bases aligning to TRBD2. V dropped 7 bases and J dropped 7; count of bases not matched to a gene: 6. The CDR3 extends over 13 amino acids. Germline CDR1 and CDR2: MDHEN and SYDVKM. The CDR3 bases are TGTGCCAGCACCCTTGGCGGGGGCGGGGAGCTGTTTTTT. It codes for CASTLGGGGELFF.